The 9 T cell receptor beta chains presented below share a single source sample, sequenced in a study of cytomegalovirus exposure and HLA in healthy donors. Use of 60 Vbeta and 13 Jbeta primers characterized the PCR. Method: immunoSEQ multiplex PCR; TCRdb's copy keeps in-frame clones and lacks some. The sample holds 100,000 to 150,000 clones; roughly 81% are singletons and the top ten take around 1%. Sequences were obtained from PBMCs. These receptors all come from a woman in her twenties or thirties in good health and CMV-seronegative.

The genes are TRBV9 and TRBJ2-6; 7 bases line up with TRBD2. The CDR3 sequence is 20 residues long. The V and J ends lost 3 bases and 0 bases, in that order; junction bases with no gene match: 15. From germline, CDR1 is SGDLS and CDR2 YYNGEE. The CDR3 reads CASSAGGNRRALSGANVLTF. The CDR3 nucleotides read TGTGCCAGCAGCGCCGGGGGGAACAGGAGGGCTCTCTCTGGGGCCAACGTCCTGACTTTC.

J is TRBJ1-3 and V is TRBV19; D is undetermined. The CDR3 totals 14 residues. Trimming left V 5 bases short and J 0 bases short, with 8 bases between. CDR1 and CDR2 from the germline V gene are LNHDA and SQIVND (reference sequence). This chain's CDR3 is CASSRDSSGNTIYF. The DNA for the CDR3 is TGTGCCAGTAGTCGGGATTCCTCTGGAAACACCATATATTTT.

The chain has TRBV6-1 and TRBJ1-4; no definite D call. The V gene lost 1 base and the J gene lost 0 bases, with 9 bases spanning the gap. The CDR3 has 16 residues. Germline CDR1 MNHNS, CDR2 SASEGT. CDR3 sequence reads: CASSEDPATTNEKLFF. The CDR3 DNA is TGTGCCAGCAGTGAAGACCCCGCTACAACTAATGAAAAACTGTTTTTT.

The V gene is TRBV5-4, the J gene TRBJ2-1; 10 positions match TRBD2. The CDR3 loop spans 17 amino acids. V shed 1 base, J shed 7 bases, and the junction held 11 bases outside the gene matches. The V gene's germline CDR1 is SGHNT and CDR2 YYREEE (reference sequence). The CDR3 sequence is CASSLRLAGAPINEQFF. The CDR3 region has the DNA TGTGCCAGCAGCTTGAGGCTAGCGGGGGCCCCGATTAATGAGCAGTTCTTC.

The V call is TRBV11-2, the J call TRBJ2-7; 10 bases are a match to TRBD2. The V and J ends lost 5 bases and 2 bases, in that order; junction bases with no gene match: 6. This CDR3 has 15 amino acids. Per the germline V gene, CDR1 is SGHAT and CDR2 is FQNNGV. The chain's CDR3 is CASSPRLAGTYEQYF. In DNA, the CDR3 is TGTGCCAGCAGCCCGCGACTAGCGGGTACCTACGAGCAGTACTTC.

V usage is TRBV15 and J usage is TRBJ2-7, with 7 positions matching TRBD1. The J segment lost 5 bases and the V segment lost 5 bases, leaving 12 bases of the junction unmatched. Germline V gene data show CDR1 as LNHNV and CDR2 as YYDKDF (reference sequence). The CDR3 is made up of 15 amino acids. CDR3 nucleotide sequence: TGTGCCACCAGCGCGGACTTGACAGGGTCTAACGAGCAGTACTTC. It translates to CATSADLTGSNEQYF.

The chain couples TRBV5-6 to TRBJ2-5, with 8 bases identical to TRBD2. This CDR3 spans 16 amino acids. Germline trimming cut 4 bases from V and 2 bases from J; bases unmatched to any gene: 10. Germline CDR1 is SGHDT and CDR2 is YYEEEE. The CDR3 region has the DNA TGTGCCAGCAGCCTAGTTGGAAGCGGGGGACAAGAGACCCAGTACTTC. Protein: CASSLVGSGGQETQYF.

This chain joins TRBV5-1 and TRBJ2-5; 11 bases fit TRBD2. The trim removed 0 bases at V and 2 bases at J, leaving 0 bases unmatched. This CDR3 has 15 residues. The V gene's germline CDR1 is SGHRS and CDR2 YFSETQ. CDR3 in DNA: TGCGCCAGCAGCTTGGGACTAGCGGGACAAGAGACCCAGTACTTC. As protein: CASSLGLAGQETQYF.

The chain has TRBV7-2 and TRBJ2-1; possibly TRBD1 for D (7 bases). Per germline, CDR1 SGHTA and CDR2 FQGNSA. The CDR3 is 15 residues long. With 6 bases removed from V and 5 bases from J, the gap between germline ends came to 17 bases. As DNA, the CDR3 is TGTGCCAGCAGTCGAGGGGGCAGGAGGGACAATGAGCAGTTCTTC. This codes for CASSRGGRRDNEQFF.